Listed below are T cell receptor beta chains from one sample, sequenced in a study of Graves' ophthalmopathy and Graves' hyperthyroidism. TCRdb recomputed calls from the multiplex PCR reads with MiXCR, one row per CDR3 protein. The data show about 700,000 distinct CDR3 sequences, with about two fifths seen just once and 3% to 4% held by the top ten. The material sequenced was peripheral blood. These TCRs come from an adult man with Graves' ophthalmopathy. CDR3s include the opening cysteine and the closing phenylalanine or tryptophan. Fields, in order: J gene, CDR3 length, V gene, clone size, CDR3 protein. Size values are once, few and many counts, or a class for expanded clones, and some rows have none.

>TRBJ2-5|16|TRBV7-3|few
CASSPNRDTLVETQYF
>TRBJ2-2|14|TRBV7-2|-
CASSGDWSTGELFF
>TRBJ2-5|16|TRBV15|-
CATSRDQWGGEETQYF
>TRBJ2-2|13|TRBV7-9|-
CAWQRGPTGELFF
>TRBJ2-7|11|TRBV10-3|few
CALGLGYEQYF
>TRBJ1-3|17|TRBV7-9|-
CASSPRVGLDYGYTIYF
>TRBJ1-3|15|TRBV12-3/TRBV12-4|-
CASRQDSDSGNTIYF
>TRBJ1-1|15|TRBV5-6|few
CASSLDPGVGTEAFF
>TRBJ1-2|12|TRBV20-1|once
CSARPGRYGYTF
>TRBJ1-2|12|TRBV30|-
CAWSIGQYGYTF
>TRBJ2-7|12|TRBV14|many
CASSQVVWEQYF
>TRBJ1-2|13|TRBV20-1|many
CSARGGGARGYTF
>TRBJ2-2|12|TRBV6-5|once
CASRVVTGELFF
>TRBJ2-1|14|TRBV29-1|few
CSVELAGDWGEQFF
>TRBJ1-6|12|TRBV2|many
CASTGGASPLHF
>TRBJ1-2|13|TRBV29-1|-
CSLEPRDRRGYTF
>TRBJ2-2|14|TRBV29-1|-
CSVENRGRTGELFF
>TRBJ1-1|17|TRBV4-2|few
CASSHLESPTRNTEAFF
>TRBJ2-2|16|TRBV5-1|few
CASSLGDAWNTGELFF
>TRBJ1-4|14|TRBV7-9|-
CARSQDGTVGWLFF
>TRBJ1-2|15|TRBV25-1|-
CASFVPGQGLGGYTF
>TRBJ1-3|15|TRBV4-3|few
CASSHTAVSGNTIYF
>TRBJ1-2|13|TRBV2|many
CASSEGSVYGYTF
>TRBJ2-5|18|TRBV10-3|-
CAISESGGIVGGEETQYF
>TRBJ2-7|15|TRBV5-1|-
CASKRVLAGGYEQYF
>TRBJ2-5|14|TRBV19|-
CASSERGGRETQYF
>TRBJ1-5|14|TRBV15|many
CATSPGQSNQPQHF
>TRBJ1-1|11|TRBV29-1|-
CSLDRETEAFF
>TRBJ2-7|12|TRBV7-9|-
CAGRPPGAEQYF
>TRBJ1-2|16|TRBV7-8|many
CASSLAGTGGGYGYTF
>TRBJ2-7|15|TRBV7-2|-
CASSLGTGASYEQYF
>TRBJ2-7|13|TRBV20-1|-
CSARSGAMKEQYF
>TRBJ1-2|13|TRBV15|-
CATSSVEEGRYTF
>TRBJ2-2|15|TRBV25-1|many
CASSGGGTDTGELFF
>TRBJ2-5|13|TRBV5-1|-
CASSFQGSETQYF
>TRBJ1-1|16|TRBV19|many
CASSSSVGRGNTEAFF
>TRBJ1-2|16|TRBV4-2|many
CASSQEGDRGGYGYTF
>TRBJ1-1|13|TRBV20-1|-
CSARDRVGTEAFF
>TRBJ1-3|13|TRBV24-1|many
CATSDGALNTIYF